This TCR beta chain originates from a study of naive and memory T cell subsets. Study-wide findings and caveats: A clonotype means one alpha or beta sequence, not an alpha/beta pair. In CD4 and CD8 cells, diversity dropped from naive through EMRA. Findings for naive and memory subsets could not be checked against ground truth. Over 95% of naive TCR sequences appeared only once, unlike memory subsets.

The beta constant-region primer was an equimolar mix of two oligonucleotides covering TRBC1 and TRBC2. TCRdb processed the UMI-ligation and nested PCR reads anew with MiXCR; each CDR3 protein has one entry. The table records 120,000 to 150,000 distinct CDR3 sequences, about a sixth of them present only once. J lost 0 bases, V lost 6 bases, and 3 bases had no gene match. The CDR3 is made up of 14 amino acids. Germline CDR1 SNHLY, CDR2 FYNNEI. For this clonotype: Its cognate antigen is unknown.

This sequence was found in a human donor in good health. The sample was naive CD4+ T cells from blood. The chain couples TRBV2 to TRBJ2-3, with 7 bases identical to TRBD2. CDR3 DNA sequence: TGTGCCAGCAGGAATAGCGGGAGCACAGATACGCAGTATTTT. This encodes CASRNSGSTDTQYF.